The 16 T cell receptor beta chains below were found in one sample sequenced in a study of OX40 agonist ivuxolimab in advanced cancers. The data were produced by immunoSEQ multiplex PCR, yet TCRdb's version contains in-frame clones alone and is incomplete. This sample has around 70,000 clones, with roughly 85% found just once. The source was CD4+ or CD8+ T cells sorted from blood, collected in a trial of the OX40 agonist ivuxolimab. The receptors come from an adult with an advanced solid tumor such as melanoma, head and neck, liver or kidney cancer.

The chain links TRBV19 to TRBJ2-3, with D maybe TRBD1 (6 bases). In germline, CDR1 is LNHDA, CDR2 SQIVND (reference sequence). Trimming took 0 bases from V and 5 from J, leaving 15 bases between them. The CDR3 runs 16 residues. CDR3 protein: CASSIDPGTTRDTQYF. Written as DNA, the CDR3 is TGTGCCAGTAGTATAGATCCCGGGACAACCCGAGATACGCAGTATTTT.

The count of this clone is one. The chain has TRBV9 and TRBJ1-1, with TRBD1 matching 10 bases. The V and J ends lost 4 bases and 10 bases, in that order; junction bases with no gene match: 4. There are 12 residues in the CDR3. The germline V gene has CDR1 SGDLS and CDR2 YYNGEE. The CDR3: CASSQGQGGAFF. As DNA, the CDR3 is TGTGCCAGCAGCCAAGGACAGGGGGGAGCTTTCTTT. The variable domain in full, with the rest retrieved from reference TRBV9 and TRBJ1-1, is DSGVTQTPKHLITATGQRVTLRCSPRSGDLSVYWYQQSLDQGLQFLIQYYNGEERAKGNILERFSAQQFPDLHSELNLSSLELGDSALYFCASSQGQGGAFFGQGTRLTVV.

The chain has TRBV12-5 and TRBJ1-2, with TRBD1 as a possible D gene (6 bases). The V and J ends lost 2 bases and 3 bases respectively, with 16 bases between them. This CDR3 is 16 amino acids long. Germline V CDR1 and CDR2: LGHNT, FRNRAP. The CDR3 DNA follows: TGTGCTAGTGGTTTGTGGGGGGGCGTTCTCGACTATGGCTACACCTTC. Translated, it gives CASGLWGGVLDYGYTF. The full variable domain, with the rest looked up from reference TRBV12-5 and TRBJ1-2, is DARVTQTPRHKVTEMGQEVTMRCQPILGHNTVFWYRQTMMQGLELLAYFRNRAPLDDSGMPKDRFSAEMPDATLATLKIQPSEPRDSAVYFCASGLWGGVLDYGYTFGSGTRLTVV.

The chain couples TRBV2 to TRBJ2-3, with no clear D. Germline CDR1 SNHLY, CDR2 FYNNEI. The CDR3 covers 15 residues. Between the trimmed V and J ends, which lost 7 bases and 2 bases, there was a span of 16 bases. CDR3 DNA sequence: TGTGCCAGCAAACTCACGAATCAGGTCACAGATACGCAGTATTTT. Protein: CASKLTNQVTDTQYF. The variable domain in full, with the rest retrieved from reference TRBV2 and TRBJ2-3, is EPEVTQTPSHQVTQMGQEVILRCVPISNHLYFYWYRQILGQKVEFLVSFYNNEISEKSEIFDDQFSVERPDGSNFTLKIRSTKLEDSAMYFCASKLTNQVTDTQYFGPGTRLTVL.

The chain is built from TRBV5-4 and TRBJ2-1; TRBD2 matches 9 bases. The germline V gene encodes CDR1 SGHNT and CDR2 YYREEE (reference sequence). This CDR3 has 14 residues. V gave up 2 bases and J gave up 8 bases; unmatched junction bases: 5. The CDR3 reads CASSFGTSPDEQFF. The CDR3 coding sequence is TGTGCCAGCAGCTTCGGGACTAGCCCCGATGAGCAGTTCTTC.

The rearrangement uses TRBV2 and TRBJ2-4; D remains ambiguous. V dropped 2 bases and J dropped 5 bases, with 4 bases sitting between them. This CDR3 has 12 residues. The germline gives CDR1 SNHLY, CDR2 FYNNEI. The CDR3 sequence: CASSERENIQYF. For the CDR3, the DNA is TGTGCCAGCAGTGAAAGGGAAAACATTCAGTACTTC.

V and J are TRBV5-1 and TRBJ2-3, with D perhaps matching TRBD2 (5 bases). The germline V gene encodes CDR1 SGHRS and CDR2 YFSETQ. Trimming took off 0 bases at V and 3 bases at J, with 14 bases between the two ends. The CDR3 loop spans 16 amino acids. In nucleotides, the CDR3 is TGCGCCAGCAGCTTGGACCAGACGGGATCGACAGATACGCAGTATTTT. It codes for CASSLDQTGSTDTQYF.

This clone was counted only a few times. The DNA for the CDR3 is TGCGCCAGCAGCCGGGGTGGGGCGGGAGGAGATGACGGGGAGCTGTTTTTT. Its translation is CASSRGGAGGDDGELFF. The chain joins TRBV4-1 to TRBJ2-2; 8 nucleotides agree with TRBD2. V was pared by 4 bases and J by 7 bases, with 14 bases of the junction left unmatched. The CDR3 has 17 residues. The germline CDR1 and CDR2 sequences are MGHRA and YSYEKL.

The chain couples TRBV7-2 to TRBJ2-6; 9 bases fit TRBD2. CDR1 is SGHTA, CDR2 FQGNSA, per germline. This CDR3 is 17 amino acids long. V shed 7 bases and J 4 bases; nucleotides not matched to a gene: 11. The CDR3 loop reads CASNPSGRLSGANVLTF. The CDR3 DNA sequence: TGTGCCAGCAACCCCAGCGGGAGGTTGTCAGGGGCCAACGTCCTGACTTTC. Full variable domain (remainder filled in from reference TRBV7-2 and TRBJ2-6): GAGVSQSPSNKVTEKGKDVELRCDPISGHTALYWYRQSLGQGLEFLIYFQGNSAPDKSGLPSDRFSAERTGGSVSTLTIQRTQQEDSAVYLCASNPSGRLSGANVLTFGAGSRLTVL.

This sequence joins TRBV12-5 and TRBJ2-5; a possible D gene is TRBD1 (5 bases). The better agreement between TRBJ2-7 and the DNA end casts doubt on the J call. CDR1 is LGHNT and CDR2 is FRNRAP in the germline V gene. The CDR3 consists of 12 residues. The CDR3 sequence is CASAGDSYEQYF. CDR3 DNA: TGTGCTAGTGCCGGTGACAGTTACGAGCAGTACTTC.

The rearrangement uses TRBV6-1 and TRBJ1-1; D is unresolved. The germline CDR1 and CDR2 sequences are MNHNS and SASEGT. The CDR3 runs 11 residues. The V and J ends lost 0 bases and 11 bases respectively, with 7 bases between them. Here the CDR3 DNA reads TGTGCCAGCAGTGAAGCCTCCGACGCTTTCTTT. Translation: CASSEASDAFF.

In this sample, this clone turned up a few times. The V call is TRBV28, the J call TRBJ2-7; 9 positions match TRBD2. The ends lost 4 bases at V and 2 bases at J; junction bases unmatched: 9. CDR1 and CDR2 from the germline V gene are MDHEN and SYDVKM. CDR3 length equals 16 residues. The CDR3: CASSSPSGMPTYEQYF. The CDR3, as DNA: TGTGCCAGCAGTTCCCCTAGCGGGATGCCCACCTACGAGCAGTACTTC.

The chain links TRBV7-9 to TRBJ1-1; D unresolved. Germline lookup yields CDR1 SEHNR and CDR2 FQNEAQ (reference sequence). The CDR3 is 13 amino acids. With 3 bases removed from V and 3 bases from J, the gap between germline ends came to 8 bases. CDR3 coding DNA: TGTGCCAGCAGCTTGGGGAGTCACACTGAAGCTTTCTTT. Amino acid sequence: CASSLGSHTEAFF.

The gene calls are TRBV19 and TRBJ1-2; D is ambiguous. Germline V gives CDR1 LNHDA, CDR2 SQIVND (reference sequence). This CDR3 spans 12 amino acids. Trimming took off 3 bases at V and 5 bases at J, with 7 bases between the two ends. The CDR3 spells CASSMEGYGYTF. In DNA, the CDR3 is TGTGCCAGTAGTATGGAAGGTTATGGCTACACCTTC.

The gene calls are TRBV28 and TRBJ1-2; D may be TRBD1 (6 bases). Trimming took 7 bases from V and 8 from J, leaving 20 bases between them. The CDR3 extends over 14 amino acids. Germline-derived CDR1 and CDR2 are MDHEN and SYDVKM. The chain's CDR3 is CASTPGGGLRGYTF. The CDR3, as DNA: TGTGCCAGCACCCCAGGAGGGGGTTTGCGCGGCTACACCTTC.

V is TRBV5-1 and J is TRBJ1-1; the D is unclear. Germline V lookup: CDR1 SGHRS, CDR2 YFSETQ. Trimming took off 2 bases at V and 0 bases at J, with 5 bases between the two ends. The CDR3 extends over 13 amino acids. The CDR3 coding sequence is TGCGCCAGCAGCTTTCAATTGAACACTGAAGCTTTCTTT. Translating gives CASSFQLNTEAFF.